This T cell receptor beta chain was observed in a study of blood T cells in healthy people across ages. Overall study results and limits: The unsorted PBMCs prevented any conclusive comparison of naive versus antigen-experienced cells.

From germline, CDR1 is SGHTS and CDR2 YDEGEE. The germline V and J ends were trimmed by 4 bases and 6 bases, with 17 bases remaining between them. The CDR3 is 14 amino acids. Regarding this clonotype: Its antigen is not identified.

Primed by a sample-barcoded 5' primer and a J-beta primer mix, a second PCR proceeded for 7 to 11 cycles. TCRdb ran MiXCR on the 5' RACE reads and lists one entry per CDR3 protein. The table lists 650,000 to 900,000 distinct CDR3 sequences, under 80% of them singletons. The sequence came from a man aged 30-40 years in good health. Sequenced sample: blood. The V call is TRBV5-8, the J call TRBJ2-7; D might be TRBD2 (5 bases). CDR3 region: CASSAPEAWGEQYF. CDR3 nucleotide sequence: TGTGCCAGCAGCGCTCCGGAGGCTTGGGGCGAGCAGTACTTC.